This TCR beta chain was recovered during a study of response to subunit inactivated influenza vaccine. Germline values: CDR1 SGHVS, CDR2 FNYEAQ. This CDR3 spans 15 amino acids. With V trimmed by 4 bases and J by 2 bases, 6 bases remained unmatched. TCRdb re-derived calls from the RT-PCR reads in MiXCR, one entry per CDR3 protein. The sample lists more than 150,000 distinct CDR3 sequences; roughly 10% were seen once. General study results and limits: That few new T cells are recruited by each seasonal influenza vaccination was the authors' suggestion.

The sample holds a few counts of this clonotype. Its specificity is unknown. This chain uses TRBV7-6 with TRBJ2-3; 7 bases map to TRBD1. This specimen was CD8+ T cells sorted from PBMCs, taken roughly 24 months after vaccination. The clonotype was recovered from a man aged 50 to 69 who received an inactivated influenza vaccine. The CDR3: CASSSQGYYTDTQYF. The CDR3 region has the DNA TGTGCCAGCAGCTCACAGGGGTATTACACAGATACGCAGTATTTT.